This TCR beta chain was sequenced for a study of cytomegalovirus exposure and HLA in healthy donors. Germline V lookup: CDR1 SGHDN, CDR2 FVKESK. This CDR3 has 14 amino acids. V was trimmed by 2 bases and J by 4 bases, leaving 12 bases between them. Primers for the PCR totalled 60 Vbeta and 13 Jbeta. Generated by immunoSEQ multiplex PCR, the TCRdb table keeps only in-frame clones and is missing some. Here the sample spans more than 90,000 clones, approximately 60% being singletons. This receptor was obtained from a woman in her twenties or thirties in good health and CMV-seronegative. This chain connects TRBV14 to TRBJ2-7; D possibly corresponds to TRBD2 (6 bases). The sequenced sample consisted of PBMCs. Written as DNA, the CDR3 is TGTGCCAGCAGCCAATATAGCGGAACTTACGAGCAGTACTTC. It codes for CASSQYSGTYEQYF. Combining the CDR3 with reference TRBV14 and TRBJ2-7 gives the whole variable domain EAGVTQFPSHSVIEKGQTVTLRCDPISGHDNLYWYRRVMGKEIKFLLHFVKESKQDESGMPNNRFLAERTGGTYSTLKVQPAELEDSGVYFCASSQYSGTYEQYFGPGTRLTVT.